The subject of this entry is one T cell receptor beta chain. No cognate antigen has been identified for it. No base quality information exists; no much larger clone differs at one position. Donors formed part of the validation cohort, which comprised 120 or so subjects and was distinct from the first cohort of 550 to 850 subjects. The sample comes from a study of cytomegalovirus exposure and HLA in healthy donors (dated by TCRdb to the late 2010s). At the level of the whole study: A later analysis indicated that the roughly 130 validation repertoires were generated on the platform also employed for the approximately 670 repertoires of the first cohort. The study aimed to test whether signatures of past pathogen exposure could be identified by cataloging public T cell receptors. In addition to the first cohort of roughly 670 subjects, a separate validation cohort of 130 or so different subjects was used. To predict cytomegalovirus infection status, the study combined high-throughput TCR immunosequencing, statistical association of individual TCRs with disease status, and machine learning.

Including the terminal cysteine and phenylalanine, the CDR3 comprises 13 residues. The retained sequence is limited to the CDR3, 39 bases, with the frame set at the first base. CDR1 SQVTM and CDR2 ANQGSEA are derived from the germline V gene. V loses 6 bases of germline sequence and J loses 5 bases, and the interval between the two ends is 14 bases. Receptor libraries were prepared by the immunoSEQ multiplex PCR assay. Under the source paper's analysis protocol: A statistical classification framework was built to diagnose cytomegalovirus status from the catalog of TCR beta chain sequences. The immuneACCESS repertoire file appears here via TCRdb, limited to in-frame rearrangements. These files lack a portion of the clones; in checked studies, under half of the deficit traces to unresolved V genes, and the cause of the others is not known. D and trimming were read from the DNA, whereas the V and J calls and clone size are those reported in that table. The sample records under 200,000 clones, over 65% of which are singletons. Around 7% of the sample belongs to the ten largest clones.

What the work shows at the level of the full study, not this receptor alone: A later analysis had no HLA typing for the validation cohort, so co-occurrence there was scored across all 130 or so repertoires. In both the original and validation cohorts, the classifier was reported to diagnose cytomegalovirus status with high specificity and sensitivity. While some public TCRs were present in many individuals, most TCR sequences turned up only very rarely across donors. According to the authors, the approach could potentially be generalized to other disease states and immunological phenotypes. The study listed over 150 TCR beta chains as associated with cytomegalovirus. Three of the identified cytomegalovirus-associated TCR beta chains were confirmed in vitro to be specific for cytomegalovirus antigens. Subsequent analysis determined that TCRs grouped into clusters in the first cohort also showed a tendency toward co-occurrence across the approximately 110 validation repertoires, and 94% of cluster scores exceeded 0.

The sample consisted of PBMCs. The sequence derives from a man younger than 35 in good health and CMV-seropositive. The V and J segments used are TRBV29-1 and TRBJ2-1, and perhaps TRBD1 as D gene, on 8 matching bases. The base sequence is TGCAGCGTGAACAGGGGGGGGCACAATGAGCAGTTCTTC. The encoded protein is CSVNRGGHNEQFF.